These T cell receptor beta chains were read from a single sample in a study of cytomegalovirus exposure and HLA in healthy donors. TCRdb's table, derived via immunoSEQ multiplex PCR, lists solely in-frame clones and lacks some. The sample holds 30,000 to 40,000 clones; around 84% are singletons and the top ten take less than 4%. Sample: PBMCs. The receptors stem from a woman younger than 30 in good health and CMV-seronegative. Both conserved end residues are part of each CDR3. Fields, in order: J gene, V gene, D gene, clone size, CDR3 DNA, CDR3 protein. D genes are given only for firm matches. Clone sizes are given selectively: once, few, many, or a class where the clone is expanded.

TRBJ2-2 TRBV4-2 TRBD2 - TGTGCCAGCAGCCACACCCTAGCGGGGGGGCCGAGCACCGGGGAGCTGTTTTTT CASSHTLAGGPSTGELFF
TRBJ1-2 TRBV4-1 - few TGCGCCAGCAGCCAAGACCGACAGTTTCACTATGGCTACACCTTC CASSQDRQFHYGYTF
TRBJ2-1 TRBV9 TRBD2 few TGTGCCAGCAGCGGACTAGCGGATTACAATGAGCAGTTCTTC CASSGLADYNEQFF
TRBJ2-1 TRBV6-6 - - TGTGCCAGCAGCGGGAGCCAGATTAATGAGCAGTTCTTC CASSGSQINEQFF
TRBJ1-2 TRBV7-2 TRBD1 - TGTGCCAGCAGAAAACCGGGACAGGGTTTTGGCTACACCTTC CASRKPGQGFGYTF
TRBJ2-7 TRBV11-2 TRBD1 - TGTGCCAGCAGCTTTTTTAGGGCAGGGGGCAGCTCCTACGAGCAGTACTTC CASSFFRAGGSSYEQYF
TRBJ2-7 TRBV14 - - TGTGCCGGCAGCCCTGGGGGGGCCAGCTCCTACGAGCAGTACTTC CAGSPGGASSYEQYF
TRBJ1-5 TRBV7-2 TRBD1 - TGTGCCAGCAGCCCCACCGACAGGGGACAGCCCCAGCATTTT CASSPTDRGQPQHF
TRBJ1-1 TRBV7-6 - - TGTGCCAGCAGCTTAGGAGGTACGAACACTGAAGCTTTCTTT CASSLGGTNTEAFF
TRBJ1-1 TRBV5-1 TRBD1 once TGCGCCAGCAGCTTAACAGGGGGCCGAACTGAAGCTTTCTTT CASSLTGGRTEAFF
TRBJ1-1 TRBV18 - - TGTGCCAGCTCTCAAACTACAGGTCTGAACACTGAAGCTTTCTTT CASSQTTGLNTEAFF
TRBJ2-3 TRBV6-4 TRBD2 - TGTGCCAGCAGTGACTCAGCGGGGGGGGCAGATACGCAGTATTTT CASSDSAGGADTQYF
TRBJ2-7 TRBV19 - - TGTGCCAGTAGTTTCGACAGCCAGCCTTCCTACGAGCAGTACTTC CASSFDSQPSYEQYF
TRBJ1-1 TRBV28 - few TGTGCCAGCAGTTTAAAACGGGACACTGAAGCTTTCTTT CASSLKRDTEAFF
TRBJ1-6 TRBV7-2 - - TGTGCCAGCAGCCCATCACCGGGACAAGGAAATTCACCCCTCCACTTT CASSPSPGQGNSPLHF
TRBJ2-1 TRBV29-1 TRBD2 - TGCAGCGTTTCTGGGCTAGCGGGGGATAACAATGAGCAGTTCTTC CSVSGLAGDNNEQFF
TRBJ2-2 TRBV13 TRBD1 - TGTGCCAGCAGCTTAAGAGCGGACAGGGTTGCCGGGGAGCTGTTTTTT CASSLRADRVAGELFF
TRBJ1-1 TRBV9 - - TGTGCCAGCAGCGTAGAATGGAGCACTGAAGCTTTCTTT CASSVEWSTEAFF
TRBJ1-5 TRBV29-1 TRBD1 once TGCAGCGTTGGGCAGGGGGGACAGCCCCAGCATTTT CSVGQGGQPQHF
TRBJ2-1 TRBV6-6 TRBD2 - TGTGCCAGCACCACGGGGGGGCTGAGGTTCTTC CASTTGGLRFF
TRBJ2-7 TRBV19 TRBD1 - TGTGCCAGTAGTTTCTTCCAGGGGGCGTACGAGCAGTACTTC CASSFFQGAYEQYF
TRBJ1-6 TRBV2 - - TGTGCCAGCAGTGAACTCGGCGGTTCACCCCTCCACTTT CASSELGGSPLHF
TRBJ2-2 TRBV5-1 - - TGCGCCAGCAGCAAAACTAGGGACTTTCACACCGGGGAGCTGTTTTTT CASSKTRDFHTGELFF
TRBJ2-7 TRBV10-3 - - TGTGCCATCAATCAGGGGGGTTTCTACGAGCAGTACTTC CAINQGGFYEQYF
TRBJ2-1 TRBV10-3 - - TGTGCCATCAGTGAGTCGGTTGAAGGGAGAAATGAGCAGTTCTTC CAISESVEGRNEQFF
TRBJ2-2 TRBV5-1 - - TGCGCCAGCAGCTTGGTGACTACTGACACCGGGGAGCTGTTTTTT CASSLVTTDTGELFF
TRBJ1-1 TRBV7-9 - once TGTGCCAGCAGCTTGGGGGGGGGACGGACTGAAGCTTTCTTT CASSLGGGRTEAFF
TRBJ2-7 TRBV25-1 TRBD2 - TGTGCCAGCAGTAATCCGGGGGGGCGCGAGCAGTACTTC CASSNPGGREQYF
TRBJ1-3 TRBV4-3 - - TGCGCCAGCAGCCAAGATAGTGGAAACACCATATATTTT CASSQDSGNTIYF
TRBJ2-5 TRBV6-4 TRBD2 - TGTGCCAGCAACCACGCCGGGACTAGCGGGACCCAGTACTTC CASNHAGTSGTQYF
TRBJ1-5 TRBV6-6 - - TGTGCCAGTTCAGGGGGCAATCAGCCCCAGCATTTT CASSGGNQPQHF
TRBJ2-7 TRBV7-9 TRBD1 few TGTGCCAGCAGCGAGGGACAGACCTACGAGCAGTACTTC CASSEGQTYEQYF
TRBJ2-3 TRBV4-3 TRBD2 - TGCGCCAGCAGCCAAGAATGGACCCTAGCGGGGCTTGGCACAGATACGCAGTATTTT CASSQEWTLAGLGTDTQYF
TRBJ2-1 TRBV4-3 - - TGCGCCAGCAGCCCGAGAGGAGCTGCTGAGAAATACAATGAGCAGTTCTTC CASSPRGAAEKYNEQFF
TRBJ2-2 TRBV7-9 - - TGTTCCAGCAGCTTTAAGGGGAACACGAACACCGGGGAGCTGTTTTTT CSSSFKGNTNTGELFF
TRBJ1-3 TRBV7-9 TRBD1 - TGTGCCAGCAGCCCCCTCAACAGGGGGTTTAATGGAAACACCATATATTTT CASSPLNRGFNGNTIYF
TRBJ1-1 TRBV14 - - TGTGCCAGCAGCATCGAGTGGCAGGGAGAAGCTTTCTTT CASSIEWQGEAFF
TRBJ2-7 TRBV5-6 TRBD1 - TGTGCCAGCAGCCCCACAGGGGACTACGAGCAGTACTTC CASSPTGDYEQYF
TRBJ2-5 TRBV25-1 TRBD1 once TGTGCCAGCAGTGAGGAAAACTACAATATGGGACAGGAAGAGACCCAGTACTTC CASSEENYNMGQEETQYF
TRBJ2-1 TRBV6-1 TRBD2 - TGTGCCAGCTCTAGCGGGGGGGCCCCCAATGAGCAGTTCTTC CASSSGGAPNEQFF
TRBJ2-4 TRBV9 - - TGTGCCAGCAGCAGCCCCGCCCAAAACATTCAGTACTTC CASSSPAQNIQYF
TRBJ2-1 TRBV5-1 - - TGCGCCAGCAGCTTGGCGGCTATGGCAGGCCAGTTCTTC CASSLAAMAGQFF
TRBJ2-1 TRBV6-4 TRBD2 - TGTGCCAGCAGTGATGATGCTAGCGGGGGGGCTACCGATGAGCAGTTCTTC CASSDDASGGATDEQFF
TRBJ2-5 TRBV19 TRBD2 - TGTGCCAGTAGTATAGGGCTAGCGGGGATAGAGACCCAGTACTTC CASSIGLAGIETQYF
TRBJ2-5 TRBV4-2 - - TGTGCCAGCAGCCAAGAGGGGGCTAGCGGCTGGGAGACCCAGTACTTC CASSQEGASGWETQYF
TRBJ2-3 TRBV7-2 TRBD2 - TGTGCCAGCAGCCCTACCGGGACTAGCGTAACTTTCACAGATACGCAGTATTTT CASSPTGTSVTFTDTQYF
TRBJ2-5 TRBV18 TRBD1 - TGTGCCAGCTCACCCCGGACAGGGAGGGAGACCCAGTACTTC CASSPRTGRETQYF
TRBJ2-1 TRBV19 TRBD1 - TGTGCCAGCGAAGCCGGGACAGGGATCCCCAATGAGCAGTTCTTC CASEAGTGIPNEQFF
TRBJ2-7 TRBV15 TRBD1 - TGTGCCACCAGCAGTCCGGGACAGGGGGTCTACGAGCAGTACTTC CATSSPGQGVYEQYF
TRBJ1-2 TRBV7-2 TRBD1 - TGTGCCAGCAGCTTATTGGGACAGGGCGAAACGGGCTACTCCTTC CASSLLGQGETGYSF
TRBJ2-5 TRBV25-1 TRBD2 - TGTGCCAGCAGTCTAACAGGACTAGTCGTACAAGAGACCCAGTACTTC CASSLTGLVVQETQYF
TRBJ2-7 TRBV25-1 TRBD2 - TGTGCCAGCAGTGAATCTACTAGCGGGAGGGCCACAGGGCAGTACTTC CASSESTSGRATGQYF
TRBJ2-5 TRBV4-1 - - TGCGCCAGCAGCCCCGACAGAGAGACCCAGTACTTC CASSPDRETQYF
TRBJ2-6 TRBV7-3 TRBD1 - TGTGCCAGCAGCTCCGGGACAGGGAATGGGGCCAACGTCCTGACTTTC CASSSGTGNGANVLTF
TRBJ2-4 TRBV4-2 TRBD2 - TGTGCCAGCAGCCAAGATCTAAGATCGGGGGGAAACATTCAGTACTTC CASSQDLRSGGNIQYF
TRBJ2-5 TRBV7-3 - - TGTGCCAGCAGCTTAAATGGGGGCGGAGAGACCCAGTACTTC CASSLNGGGETQYF
TRBJ2-1 TRBV5-4 TRBD2 - TGTGCCAGCAGCTTCGGGACTAGCGGGAGTCTTGAGCAGTTCTTC CASSFGTSGSLEQFF
TRBJ1-6 TRBV5-1 - - TGCGCCAGCAGCCATGACAGGAGCTCCTATAATTCACCCCTCAACTTT CASSHDRSSYNSPLNF
TRBJ1-3 TRBV15 - few TGTGCCACCAGAATAGGGGGTACTTTTTCTGGAAACACCATATATTTT CATRIGGTFSGNTIYF